This T cell receptor (beta chain) is drawn from a study of OX40 agonist ivuxolimab in advanced cancers. Turning to the study itself: Administration of intravenous ivuxolimab to patients occurred every 2 weeks at 0.01 to 10 mg/kg.

Profiling relied on immunoSEQ multiplex PCR, and the TCRdb table lists in-frame clones only, not all of them. The sample includes 15,000 to 20,000 clones, 55% to 75% seen only once; the top ten take roughly 24%. Trimming cost V 1 base and J 0 bases, with 11 bases left between them. CDR1 and CDR2 (germline): MGHRA, YSYEKL. CDR3 length equals 16 residues. This clone occurred a few times. The clonotype was recovered from an adult with an advanced solid tumor such as melanoma, head and neck, liver or kidney cancer. Here the sequenced sample was CD4+ or CD8+ T cells sorted from blood, taken in a trial of the OX40 agonist ivuxolimab. The gene calls are TRBV4-1 and TRBJ2-3; no reliable D call. The CDR3 reads CASSQVGLPSTDTQYF. CDR3 in DNA: TGCGCCAGCAGCCAAGTCGGGTTACCTAGCACAGATACGCAGTATTTT.